One TCR beta chain is described in this entry. Antigen: not known. This entry belongs to a study of cytomegalovirus exposure and HLA in healthy donors. The study's findings and limits: In a later analysis, TCR association rates varied by HLA locus: DRB1 most, HLA-C fewest.

PCR used 60 Vbeta primers and 13 Jbeta primers. The table came from immunoSEQ multiplex PCR; TCRdb's copy has only in-frame clones and leaves some out. The sample consists of 85,000 to 120,000 clones, over 55% of them appearing once. In germline, CDR1 is KGHSH, CDR2 LQKENI. The CDR3 is made up of 13 amino acids. V gave up 0 bases and J gave up 10 bases, with 10 bases separating them. The chain carries TRBV18 and TRBJ1-5; D gene unclear. This receptor was taken from a female donor in good health and CMV-seronegative. What was sequenced was PBMCs. Here the CDR3 DNA reads TGTGCCAGCTCACCACCTAGTGAGGGACCCCAGCATTTT. This encodes CASSPPSEGPQHF.